This T cell receptor (beta chain) was sequenced in a study of OX40 agonist ivuxolimab in advanced cancers. About the study: It was ivuxolimab, an agonistic anti-OX40 (CD134) antibody, that patients were treated with. Cancers in dose escalation were hepatocellular, melanoma, renal cell and head and neck. Males comprised around 80% of the group, whose mean age was approximately 60 years (range roughly 23 to 80).

As concerns this clone: Its antigen is unidentified.

The length of the CDR3 is 13 residues. Per germline, CDR1 LNHDA and CDR2 SQIVND (reference sequence). Trimming shortened V by 3 bases and J by 1 base, and 6 bases separated the two germline ends. Method: immunoSEQ multiplex PCR; TCRdb's copy keeps in-frame clones and lacks some. The sample comprises about 77,000 clones, about 86% of which are singletons, and less than 0.85% rests with the top ten. Findings and caveats of the study: Still undetermined is the antigen specificity of the expanded peripheral T cells.

The material sequenced was CD4+ or CD8+ T cells sorted from blood, taken in a trial of the OX40 agonist ivuxolimab. The chain uses TRBV19 and TRBJ1-1; D not certain. The source of this sequence is an adult with an advanced solid tumor such as melanoma, head and neck, liver or kidney cancer. In DNA, the CDR3 is TGTGCCAGTAGTATCCGGACGAACACTGAAGCTTTCTTT. Its translation is CASSIRTNTEAFF.